The clone carrying this T cell receptor beta chain occurred once. Germline loops: CDR1 MNHEY, CDR2 SMNVEV (reference sequence). Trimming took 8 bases from V and 6 from J, leaving 14 bases between them. The CDR3 totals 13 residues. The method was immunoSEQ multiplex PCR; TCRdb's version includes in-frame clones alone and lacks a portion of them. The sample has under 300,000 clones, around 90% seen once. The sample comes from a study of blood T cell repertoires in COVID-19. This clonotype was sampled from a woman aged 25 to 39 with acute or convalescent COVID-19. Sequencing was done on a sample of peripheral blood. This sequence joins TRBV27 and TRBJ2-1; no firm D call. This CDR3 is CASSISRSNEQFF. The CDR3 coding sequence is TGTGCCAGCTCTATAAGCCGTAGCAATGAGCAGTTCTTC.